These 24 T cell receptor beta chains share one sample of origin, sequenced in a study of T cell responses to AZD1222 COVID-19 vaccine. Profiled with immunoSEQ multiplex PCR; TCRdb holds only in-frame clones, not every one. The sample records fewer than 200,000 clones, roughly 92% being singletons. Sequenced material: peripheral blood, taken on day 0 of AZD1222 vaccination. These receptors all stem from an adult in good health.

The rearrangement joins TRBV10-1 to TRBJ2-1; 7 positions match TRBD1. V lost 4 bases to trimming and J lost 4 bases; unmatched junction nucleotides: 4. The CDR3 extends over 14 amino acids. Germline CDR1 and CDR2: WNHNN and SYGVQD (reference sequence). CDR3 protein: CASSGTGSYNEQFF. CDR3 nucleotide sequence: TGCGCCAGCAGTGGGACAGGTTCGTACAATGAGCAGTTCTTC.

This chain connects TRBV6-4 to TRBJ2-1; 9 nucleotides line up with TRBD2. CDR1 and CDR2 from the germline V gene are MRHNA and SNTAGT. The CDR3 contains 15 residues. V gave up 5 bases and J gave up 8 bases; unmatched junction bases: 10. CDR3 sequence (DNA): TGTGCCAGCAGTTACCAGCGGGGGGCTTTTGATGAGCAGTTCTTC. Translation: CASSYQRGAFDEQFF.

The rearrangement joins TRBV7-9 to TRBJ2-2; TRBD2 is a possible D gene (6 bases). This CDR3 is built from 17 residues. The V gene lost 5 bases and the J gene lost 1 base, with 17 bases spanning the gap. The V gene's germline CDR1 is SEHNR and CDR2 FQNEAQ (reference sequence). The CDR3 DNA reads TGTGCCAGCAGCCCCCCTGCGGGCGGGGTGAACACCGGGGAGCTGTTTTTT. Protein: CASSPPAGGVNTGELFF.

The chain couples TRBV19 to TRBJ1-2; tentatively, D is TRBD1 (6 bases). The CDR3 loop spans 13 amino acids. V was clipped by 3 bases and J by 4 bases, with 9 bases between them. CDR1 LNHDA and CDR2 SQIVND come from the germline V gene (reference sequence). CDR3 sequence: CASSIQGGYGYTF. CDR3 DNA sequence: TGTGCCAGTAGTATCCAAGGGGGCTATGGCTACACCTTC.

The chain couples TRBV5-6 to TRBJ2-7; 10 nucleotides match TRBD1. The CDR3 contains 13 residues. The germline V gene has CDR1 SGHDT and CDR2 YYEEEE. After removal of 4 bases from V and 12 bases from J, the junction contained 10 bases not matched to a gene. The CDR3 DNA sequence: TGTGCCAGCAGCCCTAGACAGGGGGCCGCCCGGTACTTC. Protein: CASSPRQGAARYF.

The V gene is TRBV5-4, the J gene TRBJ1-2, with D unclear. The germline gives CDR1 SGHNT, CDR2 YYREEE (reference sequence). Between the trimmed V and J ends, which lost 4 bases and 7 bases, there was a span of 17 bases. The CDR3 has 14 amino acids. The CDR3 DNA reads TGTGCCAGCAGCCCCGTAGGTAGGCAGCCTGGCTACACCTTC. This translates into CASSPVGRQPGYTF. The variable domain in full, completed from reference TRBV5-4 and TRBJ1-2, reads ETGVTQSPTHLIKTRGQQVTLRCSSQSGHNTVSWYQQALGQGPQFIFQYYREEENGRGNFPPRFSGLQFPNYSSELNVNALELDDSALYLCASSPVGRQPGYTFGSGTRLTVV.

This chain connects TRBV18 to TRBJ2-2; a possible D gene is TRBD1 (5 bases). The CDR3 contains 15 residues. Germline V CDR1 and CDR2: KGHSH, LQKENI. The germline V and J ends were trimmed by 4 bases and 0 bases, with 9 bases remaining between them. The CDR3 here is CASSRGGANTGELFF. The CDR3 nucleotides are TGTGCCAGCTCACGGGGCGGAGCGAACACCGGGGAGCTGTTTTTT.

V usage is TRBV12-3 or TRBV12-4 and J usage is TRBJ2-7; no clear D gene. V lost 3 bases, J lost 10 bases, and 13 bases lay in between. This CDR3 is built from 12 residues. The CDR3: CASSFTRTSQYF. The CDR3 bases are TGTGCCAGCAGTTTTACTCGGACGTCCCAGTACTTC.

V gene TRBV5-4 combines with J gene TRBJ2-3; 10 bases align to TRBD1. The germline gives CDR1 SGHNT, CDR2 YYREEE (reference sequence). The ends lost 5 bases at V and 5 bases at J; junction bases unmatched: 8. There are 15 residues in the CDR3. CDR3 bases: TGTGCCAGCAGGCCGGGACAGGGGTTTATAGATACGCAGTATTTT. Its protein is CASRPGQGFIDTQYF.

The chain uses TRBV5-1 and TRBJ1-6; D unresolved. This CDR3 contains 14 residues. V was clipped by 4 bases and J by 8 bases, with 13 bases between them. The germline gives CDR1 SGHRS, CDR2 YFSETQ. The chain's CDR3 is CASSPKSADSPLHF. As DNA, the CDR3 is TGCGCCAGCAGCCCCAAGTCAGCCGATTCACCCCTCCACTTT. Based on the CDR3 plus reference TRBV5-1 and TRBJ1-6, the full variable domain is KAGVTQTPRYLIKTRGQQVTLSCSPISGHRSVSWYQQTPGQGLQFLFEYFSETQRNKGNFPGRFSGRQFSNSRSEMNVSTLELGDSALYLCASSPKSADSPLHFGNGTRLTVT.

V usage is TRBV28 and J usage is TRBJ1-3; D is unclear. Per germline, CDR1 MDHEN and CDR2 SYDVKM. This CDR3 region has 12 residues. V was clipped by 7 bases and J by 8 bases, with 12 bases between them. The CDR3 loop reads CASTVSTDTIYF. DNA for the CDR3: TGTGCCAGCACTGTTTCCACGGACACCATATATTTT.

This chain links TRBV5-1 with TRBJ2-7, with D perhaps assigned TRBD1 or TRBD2 (5 bases each). V lost 3 bases and J lost 2, with 15 bases in between. CDR3 length equals 15 residues. The germline V gene encodes CDR1 SGHRS and CDR2 YFSETQ. The CDR3 loop is CASSSDPGPPYEQYF. DNA of the CDR3: TGCGCCAGCAGCTCGGACCCGGGACCGCCCTACGAGCAGTACTTC.

The chain carries TRBV7-8 and TRBJ1-1; 9 nucleotides agree with TRBD1. Germline assignment: CDR1 SGHVS and CDR2 FQNEAQ. The CDR3 extends over 18 amino acids. J gave up 4 bases and V 1 base, and 13 bases lay outside the gene matches. The CDR3 here is CASSLEGTSGTGTTEAFF. CDR3 in DNA: TGTGCCAGCAGCTTAGAGGGCACTTCCGGGACAGGGACCACTGAAGCTTTCTTT.

J is TRBJ1-2 and V is TRBV28; D not resolved. V dropped 1 base and J dropped 4 bases, with 4 bases sitting between them. The CDR3 totals 12 residues. Germline CDR1 is MDHEN and CDR2 is SYDVKM. The CDR3 reads CASSLSVYGYTF. CDR3 coding DNA: TGTGCCAGCAGTTTATCTGTCTATGGCTACACCTTC.

The rearrangement links TRBV5-1 to TRBJ1-2; 8 nucleotides line up with TRBD1. The germline gives CDR1 SGHRS, CDR2 YFSETQ. Trimming cost V 0 bases and J 10 bases; bases outside gene matches: 8. The CDR3 loop spans 14 amino acids. The DNA of the CDR3 is TGCGCCAGCAGCTTGGGTTCAGGACAGGGAATCTACACCTTC. Translation: CASSLGSGQGIYTF.

The chain links TRBV27 to TRBJ1-3, with unresolved D. CDR1 is MNHEY, CDR2 SMNVEV, per germline (reference sequence). CDR3 length: 14 amino acids. The V end lost 3 bases, the J end lost 0 bases, and 6 bases lay between the germline ends. CDR3 region: CASSFTGSGNTIYF. The DNA of the CDR3 is TGTGCCAGCAGTTTCACCGGCTCTGGAAACACCATATATTTT.

V usage is TRBV30 and J usage is TRBJ1-4; TRBD1 matches 8 bases. The CDR3 is made up of 13 amino acids. CDR1 and CDR2 from the germline V gene are GTSNPN and SVGIG (reference sequence). V was clipped by 3 bases and J by 6 bases; unmatched bases: 3. CDR3 amino acids: CAWSETGDEKLFF. The CDR3 DNA is TGTGCCTGGAGCGAGACAGGGGATGAAAAACTGTTTTTT. Full variable domain (remainder filled in from reference TRBV30 and TRBJ1-4): SQTIHQWPATLVQPVGSPLSLECTVEGTSNPNLYWYRQAAGRGLQLLFYSVGIGQISSEVPQNLSASRPQDRQFILSSKKLLLSDSGFYLCAWSETGDEKLFFGSGTQLSVL.

This chain joins TRBV7-9 and TRBJ1-3; the D gene is possibly TRBD1 (6 bases). Germline V lookup: CDR1 SEHNR, CDR2 FQNEAQ (reference sequence). The V end was cut by 4 bases, the J end by 7 bases, with 11 bases between. This CDR3 spans 13 amino acids. Here the CDR3 DNA reads TGTGCCAGCAGCTCAGGGGCGTCGAACACCATATATTTT. This translates into CASSSGASNTIYF.

The chain couples TRBV6-5 to TRBJ2-7, with TRBD2 matching over 8 bases. V lost 4 bases and J lost 0; bases outside the gene matches: 8. Germline V gene lookup returns CDR1 MNHEY and CDR2 SVGAGI. The CDR3 is 16 residues long. DNA of the CDR3: TGTGCCAGCAGTTCAGCGGGGGCAGAGAGCTCCTACGAGCAGTACTTC. Its translation is CASSSAGAESSYEQYF.

V is TRBV7-2 and J is TRBJ1-2; D gene unclear. The CDR3 has 13 amino acids. V was pared by 0 bases and J by 4 bases, with 6 bases between. The germline V gene has CDR1 SGHTA and CDR2 FQGNSA. CDR3 bases: TGTGCCAGCAGCTTAGCGCTGATCTATGGCTACACCTTC. Residues: CASSLALIYGYTF.

The V gene is TRBV6-5, the J gene TRBJ2-7, with D possibly being TRBD1 (6 bases). Trimming removed 6 bases from V and 6 bases from J, with 12 bases in between. CDR1 and CDR2 (germline): MNHEY, SVGAGI. This CDR3 comprises 12 residues. CDR3 loop: CASRATGVEQYF. The CDR3 DNA follows: TGTGCCAGCAGGGCGACAGGAGTCGAGCAGTACTTC.

This clone was seen once. The chain employs TRBV7-9 and TRBJ1-2; 8 bases are shared with TRBD1. The germline V gene has CDR1 SEHNR and CDR2 FQNEAQ (reference sequence). V lost 5 bases and J lost 6; bases outside the gene matches: 14. CDR3 length: 16 amino acids. The CDR3 sequence: CASSQGGTPGGDGYTF. The CDR3 region has the DNA TGTGCCAGCAGCCAAGGGGGCACTCCAGGGGGCGATGGCTACACCTTC.

This chain links TRBV24-1 with TRBJ2-2; 14 bases align to TRBD2. This CDR3 region has 20 residues. Losses at the gene ends were 7 bases for V and 4 bases for J; bases not matched to a gene: 16. Germline V lookup: CDR1 KGHDR, CDR2 SFDVKD. CDR3 DNA: TGTGCCACCAGCCCGGGACTAGCGGGAGTAGCTGTTGGGTCCACCGGGGAGCTGTTTTTT. It specifies CATSPGLAGVAVGSTGELFF.

This sequence joins TRBV5-4 and TRBJ2-3, with D maybe TRBD1 (5 bases). Trimming removed 1 base at V and 0 bases at J, with 12 bases between. Per germline, CDR1 SGHNT and CDR2 YYREEE (reference sequence). This CDR3 contains 16 residues. CDR3 coding DNA: TGTGCCAGCAGCTTGAAAAGGGGCACCAGCACAGATACGCAGTATTTT. It is translated as CASSLKRGTSTDTQYF.